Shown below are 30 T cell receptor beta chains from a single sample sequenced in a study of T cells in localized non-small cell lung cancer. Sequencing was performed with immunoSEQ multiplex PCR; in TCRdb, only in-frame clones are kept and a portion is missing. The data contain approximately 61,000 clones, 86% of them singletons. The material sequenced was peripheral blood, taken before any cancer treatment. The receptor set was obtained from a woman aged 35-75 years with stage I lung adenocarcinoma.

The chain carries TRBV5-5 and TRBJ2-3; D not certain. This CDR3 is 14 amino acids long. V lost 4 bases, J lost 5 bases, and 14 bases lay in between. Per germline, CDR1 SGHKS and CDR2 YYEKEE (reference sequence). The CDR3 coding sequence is TGTGCCAGCAGCCCTGGTCCCAATTTAGATACGCAGTATTTT. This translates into CASSPGPNLDTQYF.

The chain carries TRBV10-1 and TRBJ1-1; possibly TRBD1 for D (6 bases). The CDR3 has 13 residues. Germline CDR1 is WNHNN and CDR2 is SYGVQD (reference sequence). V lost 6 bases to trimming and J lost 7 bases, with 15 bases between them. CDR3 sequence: CASSGRGRGEAFF. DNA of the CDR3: TGCGCCAGCAGCGGCAGGGGTCGGGGTGAAGCTTTCTTT.

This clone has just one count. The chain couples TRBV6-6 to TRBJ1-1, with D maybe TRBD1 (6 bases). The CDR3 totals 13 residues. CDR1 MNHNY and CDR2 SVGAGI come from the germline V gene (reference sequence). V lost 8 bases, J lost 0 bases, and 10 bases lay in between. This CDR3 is CASRDNMNTEAFF. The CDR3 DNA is TGTGCCAGCCGGGACAACATGAACACTGAAGCTTTCTTT.

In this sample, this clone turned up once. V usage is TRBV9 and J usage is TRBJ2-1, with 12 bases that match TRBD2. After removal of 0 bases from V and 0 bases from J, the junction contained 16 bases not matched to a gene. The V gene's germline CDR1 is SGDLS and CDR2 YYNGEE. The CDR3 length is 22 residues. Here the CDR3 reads CASSVEPQWTSGDRSSYNEQFF. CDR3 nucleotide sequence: TGTGCCAGCAGCGTAGAACCCCAATGGACTAGCGGGGATAGGAGCTCCTACAATGAGCAGTTCTTC.

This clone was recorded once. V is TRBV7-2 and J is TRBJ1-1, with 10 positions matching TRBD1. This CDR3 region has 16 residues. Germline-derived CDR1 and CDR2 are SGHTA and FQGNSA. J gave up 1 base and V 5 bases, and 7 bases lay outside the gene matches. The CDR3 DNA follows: TGTGCCAGCAGCCCGGGGGGACAGGGGTCGAACACTGAAGCTTTCTTT. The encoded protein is CASSPGGQGSNTEAFF.

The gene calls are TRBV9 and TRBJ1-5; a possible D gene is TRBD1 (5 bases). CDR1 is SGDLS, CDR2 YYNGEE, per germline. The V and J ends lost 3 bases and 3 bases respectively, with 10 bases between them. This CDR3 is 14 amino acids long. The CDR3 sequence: CASSEGRDNQPQHF. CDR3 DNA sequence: TGTGCCAGCAGCGAGGGCAGGGACAATCAGCCCCAGCATTTT.

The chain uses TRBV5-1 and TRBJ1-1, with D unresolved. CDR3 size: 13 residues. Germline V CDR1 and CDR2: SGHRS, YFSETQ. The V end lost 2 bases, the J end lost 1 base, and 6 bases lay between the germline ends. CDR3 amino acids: CASSLAGNTEAFF. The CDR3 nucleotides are TGCGCCAGCAGCTTAGCAGGGAACACTGAAGCTTTCTTT. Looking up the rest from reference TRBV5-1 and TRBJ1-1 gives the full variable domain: KAGVTQTPRYLIKTRGQQVTLSCSPISGHRSVSWYQQTPGQGLQFLFEYFSETQRNKGNFPGRFSGRQFSNSRSEMNVSTLELGDSALYLCASSLAGNTEAFFGQGTRLTVV.

The CDR3 coding sequence is TGTGCCAGCAGCCCCGACAGACGGGGAGCTTTCTTT. Amino acids: CASSPDRRGAFF. The chain combines TRBV13 with TRBJ1-1, with D maybe TRBD1 (5 bases). This CDR3 is built from 12 residues. Trimming shortened V by 5 bases and J by 10 bases, and 14 bases separated the two germline ends. Per germline, CDR1 PRHDT and CDR2 FYEKMQ (reference sequence).

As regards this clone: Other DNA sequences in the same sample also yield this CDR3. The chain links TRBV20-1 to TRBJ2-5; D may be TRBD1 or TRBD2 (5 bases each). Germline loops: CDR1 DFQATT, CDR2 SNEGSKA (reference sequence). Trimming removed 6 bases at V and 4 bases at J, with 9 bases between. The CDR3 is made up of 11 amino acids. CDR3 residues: CSAGAGETQYF. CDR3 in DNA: TGCAGTGCCGGGGCCGGAGAGACCCAGTACTTC.

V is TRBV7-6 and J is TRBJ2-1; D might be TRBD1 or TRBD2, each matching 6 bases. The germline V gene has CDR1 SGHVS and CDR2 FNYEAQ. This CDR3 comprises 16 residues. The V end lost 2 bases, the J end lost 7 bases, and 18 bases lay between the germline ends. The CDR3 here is CASSLRGASPGNEQFF. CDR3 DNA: TGTGCCAGCAGCTTAAGGGGGGCGTCACCGGGGAATGAGCAGTTCTTC.

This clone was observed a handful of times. The CDR3 is CASSAGTALNYGYTF. In DNA, the CDR3 is TGTGCCAGCAGTGCCGGGACAGCCTTAAACTATGGCTACACCTTC. The chain combines TRBV6-1 with TRBJ1-2; TRBD1 agrees at 7 bases. The length of the CDR3 is 15 residues. Unmatched junction bases numbered 7, after V lost 4 bases and J lost 2 bases. The germline V gene encodes CDR1 MNHNS and CDR2 SASEGT.

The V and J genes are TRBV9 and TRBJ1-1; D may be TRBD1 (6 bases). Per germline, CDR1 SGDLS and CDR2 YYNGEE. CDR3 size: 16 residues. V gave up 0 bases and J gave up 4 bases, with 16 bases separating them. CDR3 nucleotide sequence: TGTGCCAGCAGCGTAGCCCCAGGGGTCGGGGGCACTGAAGCTTTCTTT. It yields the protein CASSVAPGVGGTEAFF.

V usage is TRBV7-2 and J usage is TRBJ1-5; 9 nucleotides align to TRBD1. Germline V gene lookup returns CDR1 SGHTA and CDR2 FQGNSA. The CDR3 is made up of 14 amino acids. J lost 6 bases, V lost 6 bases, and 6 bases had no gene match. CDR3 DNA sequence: TGTGCCAGCAGGACAGGGGGGGACGGTCAGCCCCAGCATTTT. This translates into CASRTGGDGQPQHF. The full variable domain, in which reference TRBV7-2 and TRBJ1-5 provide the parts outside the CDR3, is GAGVSQSPSNKVTEKGKDVELRCDPISGHTALYWYRQSLGQGLEFLIYFQGNSAPDKSGLPSDRFSAERTGGSVSTLTIQRTQQEDSAVYLCASRTGGDGQPQHFGDGTRLSIL.

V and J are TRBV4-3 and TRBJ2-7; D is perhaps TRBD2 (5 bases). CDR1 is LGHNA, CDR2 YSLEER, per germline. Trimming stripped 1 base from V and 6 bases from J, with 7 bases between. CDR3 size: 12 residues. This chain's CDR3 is CASSQVRGEQYF. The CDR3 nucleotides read TGCGCCAGCAGCCAAGTACGGGGCGAGCAGTACTTC.

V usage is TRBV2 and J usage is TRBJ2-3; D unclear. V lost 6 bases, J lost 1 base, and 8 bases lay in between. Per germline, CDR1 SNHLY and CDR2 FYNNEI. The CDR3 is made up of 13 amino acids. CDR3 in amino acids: CASRDSGTDTQYF. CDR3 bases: TGTGCCAGCAGGGATTCAGGCACAGATACGCAGTATTTT.

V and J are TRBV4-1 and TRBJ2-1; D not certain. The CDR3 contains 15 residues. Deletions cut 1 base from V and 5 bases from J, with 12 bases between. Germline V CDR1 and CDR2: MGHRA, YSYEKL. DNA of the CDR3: TGCGCCAGCAGCCAAGTGTACGCAGGCAACAATGAGCAGTTCTTC. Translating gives CASSQVYAGNNEQFF.

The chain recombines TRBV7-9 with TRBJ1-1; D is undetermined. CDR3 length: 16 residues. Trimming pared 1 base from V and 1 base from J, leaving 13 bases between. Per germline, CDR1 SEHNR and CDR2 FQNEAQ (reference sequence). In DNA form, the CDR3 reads TGTGCCAGCAGCTTAGGGGCGGACCTGACGAACACTGAAGCTTTCTTT. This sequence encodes CASSLGADLTNTEAFF. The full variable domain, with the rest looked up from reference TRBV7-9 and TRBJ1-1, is DTGVSQNPRHKITKRGQNVTFRCDPISEHNRLYWYRQTLGQGPEFLTYFQNEAQLEKSRLLSDRFSAERPKGSFSTLEIQRTEQGDSAMYLCASSLGADLTNTEAFFGQGTRLTVV.

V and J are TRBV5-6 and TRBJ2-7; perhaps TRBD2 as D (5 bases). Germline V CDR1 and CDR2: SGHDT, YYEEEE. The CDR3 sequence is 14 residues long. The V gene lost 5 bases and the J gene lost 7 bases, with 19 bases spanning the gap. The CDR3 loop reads CASSREGPRGEQYF. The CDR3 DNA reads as TGTGCCAGCAGTCGGGAAGGACCCCGTGGGGAGCAGTACTTC.

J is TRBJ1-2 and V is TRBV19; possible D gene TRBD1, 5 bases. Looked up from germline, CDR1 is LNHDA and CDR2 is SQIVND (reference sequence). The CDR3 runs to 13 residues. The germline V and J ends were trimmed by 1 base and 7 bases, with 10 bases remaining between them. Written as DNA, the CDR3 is TGTGCCAGTAGTATAGGAGGGGTGTCTGGCTACACCTTC. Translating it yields CASSIGGVSGYTF.

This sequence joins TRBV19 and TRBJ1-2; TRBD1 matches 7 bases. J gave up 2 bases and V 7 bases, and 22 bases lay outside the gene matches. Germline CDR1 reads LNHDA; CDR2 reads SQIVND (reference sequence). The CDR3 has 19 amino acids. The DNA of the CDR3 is TGTGCCAGTAATGGAGACAGGGTAGGCTTCAGATTTAAAAACTATGGCTACACCTTC. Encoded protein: CASNGDRVGFRFKNYGYTF.

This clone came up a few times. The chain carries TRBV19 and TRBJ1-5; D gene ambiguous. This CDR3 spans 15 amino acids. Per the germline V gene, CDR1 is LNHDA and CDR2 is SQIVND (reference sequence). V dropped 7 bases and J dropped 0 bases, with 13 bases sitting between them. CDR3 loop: CASTEQRFSNQPQHF. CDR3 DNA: TGTGCCAGTACCGAACAACGGTTTAGCAATCAGCCCCAGCATTTT.

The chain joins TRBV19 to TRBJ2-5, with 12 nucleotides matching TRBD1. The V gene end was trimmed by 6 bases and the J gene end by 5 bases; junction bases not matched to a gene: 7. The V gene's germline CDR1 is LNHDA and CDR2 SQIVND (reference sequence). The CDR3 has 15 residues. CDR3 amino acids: CASSTGTGGGETQYF. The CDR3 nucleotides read TGTGCCAGTAGCACCGGGACAGGGGGCGGGGAGACCCAGTACTTC.

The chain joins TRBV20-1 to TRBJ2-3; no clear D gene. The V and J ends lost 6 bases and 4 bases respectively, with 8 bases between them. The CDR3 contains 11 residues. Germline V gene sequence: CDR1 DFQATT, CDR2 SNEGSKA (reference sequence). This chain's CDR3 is CSADSSDTQYF. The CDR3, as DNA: TGCAGTGCCGACTCTTCAGATACGCAGTATTTT.

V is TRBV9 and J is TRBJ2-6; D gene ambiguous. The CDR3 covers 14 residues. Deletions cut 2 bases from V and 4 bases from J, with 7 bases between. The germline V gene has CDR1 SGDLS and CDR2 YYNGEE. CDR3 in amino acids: CASSVATGANVLTF. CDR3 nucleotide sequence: TGTGCCAGCAGCGTGGCTACCGGGGCCAACGTCCTGACTTTC. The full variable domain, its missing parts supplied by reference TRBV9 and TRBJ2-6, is DSGVTQTPKHLITATGQRVTLRCSPRSGDLSVYWYQQSLDQGLQFLIQYYNGEERAKGNILERFSAQQFPDLHSELNLSSLELGDSALYFCASSVATGANVLTFGAGSRLTVL.

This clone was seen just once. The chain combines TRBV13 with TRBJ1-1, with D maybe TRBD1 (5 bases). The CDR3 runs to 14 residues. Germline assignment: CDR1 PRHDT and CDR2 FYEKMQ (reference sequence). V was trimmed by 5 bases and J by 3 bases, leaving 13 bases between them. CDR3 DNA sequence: TGTGCCAGCAGCCCCTGGGACCTCGACACTGAAGCTTTCTTT. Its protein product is CASSPWDLDTEAFF.

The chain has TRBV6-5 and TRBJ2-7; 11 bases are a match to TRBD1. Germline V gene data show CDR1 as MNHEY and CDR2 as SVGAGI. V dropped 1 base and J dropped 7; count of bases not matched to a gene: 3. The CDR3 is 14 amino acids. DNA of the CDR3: TGTGCCAGCAGTTACTTCCGGGACAGGGGGGAGCAGTACTTC. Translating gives CASSYFRDRGEQYF.

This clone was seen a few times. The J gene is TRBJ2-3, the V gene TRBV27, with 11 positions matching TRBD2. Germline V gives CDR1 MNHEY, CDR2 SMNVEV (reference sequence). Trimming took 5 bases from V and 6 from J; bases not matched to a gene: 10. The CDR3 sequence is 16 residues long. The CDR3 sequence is CASSISTSGTGDTQYF. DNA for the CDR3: TGTGCCAGCAGTATCTCGACTAGCGGGACGGGTGATACGCAGTATTTT.

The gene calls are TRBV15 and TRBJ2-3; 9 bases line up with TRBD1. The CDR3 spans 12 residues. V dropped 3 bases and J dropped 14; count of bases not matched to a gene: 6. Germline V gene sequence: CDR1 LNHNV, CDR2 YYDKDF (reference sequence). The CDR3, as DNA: TGTGCCACCAGCAGTGGACAGGGGCTCGGGTATTTT. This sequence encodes CATSSGQGLGYF.

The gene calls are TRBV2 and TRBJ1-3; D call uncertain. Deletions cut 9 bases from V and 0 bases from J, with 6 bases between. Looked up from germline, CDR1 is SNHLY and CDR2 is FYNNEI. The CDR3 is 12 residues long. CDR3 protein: CASGYSGNTIYF. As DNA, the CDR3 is TGTGCCAGTGGGTACTCTGGAAACACCATATATTTT.

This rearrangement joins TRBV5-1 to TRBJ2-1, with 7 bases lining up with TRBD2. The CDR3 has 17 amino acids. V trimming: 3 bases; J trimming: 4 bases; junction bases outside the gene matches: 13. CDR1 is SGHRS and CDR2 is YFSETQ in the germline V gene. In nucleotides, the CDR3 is TGCGCCAGCAGCTATTGGAGACGGGCGGGGGTGTACAATGAGCAGTTCTTC. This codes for CASSYWRRAGVYNEQFF.